These 16 T cell receptor beta chains share one sample of origin, sequenced in a study of siplizumab effects on memory and regulatory T cells. The method was immunoSEQ multiplex PCR; TCRdb's version includes in-frame clones alone and lacks a portion of them. The sample contains around 82,000 clones, around 93% of which appear only once. The specimen sequenced was CD8+ T cells sorted from blood. The receptors stem from a human donor in good health.

The J gene is TRBJ1-1, the V gene TRBV9; TRBD1 is a possible D gene (6 bases). The germline V and J ends were trimmed by 3 bases and 3 bases, with 12 bases remaining between them. The CDR3 runs to 14 residues. Germline CDR1 and CDR2: SGDLS and YYNGEE. CDR3 region: CASSETGTHTEAFF. The CDR3 DNA follows: TGTGCCAGCAGCGAGACAGGTACCCACACTGAAGCTTTCTTT.

The rearrangement links TRBV9 to TRBJ2-1, with 10 bases identical to TRBD2. CDR3 length equals 16 residues. CDR1 and CDR2 from the germline V gene are SGDLS and YYNGEE. V was clipped by 4 bases and J by 4 bases; unmatched bases: 8. The DNA for the CDR3 is TGTGCCAGCAGCCAATTTCTAGCGGGGGTATACAATGAGCAGTTCTTC. As protein: CASSQFLAGVYNEQFF.

This sequence joins TRBV6-6 and TRBJ2-6; D is unclear. The V gene lost 5 bases and the J gene lost 1 base, with 6 bases spanning the gap. The CDR3 is made up of 14 amino acids. Germline lookup yields CDR1 MNHNY and CDR2 SVGAGI (reference sequence). The CDR3 is CASSRLSGANVLTF. In nucleotides, the CDR3 is TGTGCCAGCAGTCGGTTGTCTGGGGCCAACGTCCTGACTTTC.

The chain employs TRBV9 and TRBJ2-3; TRBD2 matches at 8 bases. The CDR3 has 16 amino acids. V gave up 0 bases and J gave up 2 bases; unmatched junction bases: 5. CDR1 and CDR2 from the germline V gene are SGDLS and YYNGEE. In DNA form, the CDR3 reads TGTGCCAGCAGCGTAGTAAGAGCGGGGGACACAGATACGCAGTATTTT. Protein product: CASSVVRAGDTDTQYF.

With regard to this clone: One junction end disagrees with the germline gene, perhaps due to a read error. V usage is TRBV6-5 and J usage is TRBJ1-2; no reliable D call. CDR1 and CDR2 from the germline V gene are MNHEY and SVGAGI. The CDR3 runs to 13 residues. The CDR3 sequence is CASSYLSNYGYTF. The CDR3 coding sequence is TGTGCCAGCAGTTACTTATCTAATTATGGCTACACCTTC.

The V and J genes are TRBV2 and TRBJ2-7, with 7 nucleotides matching TRBD1. The J segment lost 2 bases and the V segment lost 6 bases, leaving 4 bases of the junction unmatched. Germline values: CDR1 SNHLY, CDR2 FYNNEI. The CDR3 consists of 13 residues. For the CDR3, the DNA is TGTGCCAGCAGGGGGACAGTAACCTACGAGCAGTACTTC. Amino acid sequence: CASRGTVTYEQYF.

The genes are TRBV27 and TRBJ2-3; D not certain. Per the germline V gene, CDR1 is MNHEY and CDR2 is SMNVEV (reference sequence). V was trimmed by 5 bases and J by 2 bases, leaving 8 bases between them. The CDR3 loop spans 13 amino acids. CDR3 in DNA: TGTGCCAGCAGTACCCCCCCCACAGATACGCAGTATTTT. It encodes CASSTPPTDTQYF.

The chain's CDR3 is CASSQVAHGNQPQHF. The CDR3 DNA follows: TGCGCCAGCAGCCAAGTCGCGCATGGGAATCAGCCCCAGCATTTT. The V gene is TRBV4-1, the J gene TRBJ1-5; no reliable D call. This CDR3 spans 15 amino acids. Germline values: CDR1 MGHRA, CDR2 YSYEKL. V lost 1 base to trimming and J lost 4 bases, with 11 bases between them.

The chain recombines TRBV4-1 with TRBJ2-2, with 11 bases fitting TRBD2. The V segment lost 8 bases and the J segment 2 bases; nucleotides outside the gene matches: 10. The CDR3 length is 17 residues. CDR1 and CDR2 (germline): MGHRA, YSYEKL. CDR3 nucleotides: TGCGCCAGCGGTTCCTATAGCGGGGGGGCAAACACCGGGGAGCTGTTTTTT. Encoded protein: CASGSYSGGANTGELFF.

The rearrangement joins TRBV18 to TRBJ1-1; TRBD1 is a possible D gene (6 bases). This CDR3 is built from 14 residues. The ends were cut back, 3 bases at V and 1 base at J, with 9 bases in the middle. Per germline, CDR1 KGHSH and CDR2 LQKENI. The CDR3 DNA reads as TGTGCCAGCTCACCGATGACAGGGAACACTGAAGCTTTCTTT. This gives the protein CASSPMTGNTEAFF. The variable domain in full, completed from reference TRBV18 and TRBJ1-1, reads NAGVMQNPRHLVRRRGQEARLRCSPMKGHSHVYWYRQLPEEGLKFMVYLQKENIIDESGMPKERFSAEFPKEGPSILRIQQVVRGDSAAYFCASSPMTGNTEAFFGQGTRLTVV.

This sequence joins TRBV2 and TRBJ1-5; D is uncertain. Germline CDR1 reads SNHLY; CDR2 reads FYNNEI. V was pared by 6 bases and J by 4 bases, with 13 bases between. The CDR3 runs 14 residues. This CDR3 reads CASRGWAANQPQHF. The CDR3 nucleotides read TGTGCCAGCAGAGGTTGGGCGGCTAATCAGCCCCAGCATTTT. The full variable domain, its missing parts supplied by reference TRBV2 and TRBJ1-5, is EPEVTQTPSHQVTQMGQEVILRCVPISNHLYFYWYRQILGQKVEFLVSFYNNEISEKSEIFDDQFSVERPDGSNFTLKIRSTKLEDSAMYFCASRGWAANQPQHFGDGTRLSIL.

This sequence joins TRBV5-6 and TRBJ1-2; 7 bases map to TRBD1. Germline V gene sequence: CDR1 SGHDT, CDR2 YYEEEE. The ends lost 2 bases at V and 2 bases at J; junction bases unmatched: 6. The CDR3 length is 15 residues. CDR3 sequence reads: CASSFLAGGNYGYTF. As DNA, the CDR3 is TGTGCCAGCAGCTTTCTCGCAGGGGGAAACTATGGCTACACCTTC. Full variable domain (remainder filled in from reference TRBV5-6 and TRBJ1-2): DAGVTQSPTHLIKTRGQQVTLRCSPKSGHDTVSWYQQALGQGPQFIFQYYEEEERQRGNFPDRFSGHQFPNYSSELNVNALLLGDSALYLCASSFLAGGNYGYTFGSGTRLTVV.

The chain joins TRBV6-5 to TRBJ1-2; D possibly corresponds to TRBD1 (5 bases). This CDR3 has 14 amino acids. Per the germline V gene, CDR1 is MNHEY and CDR2 is SVGAGI. Trimming shortened V by 0 bases and J by 3 bases, and 8 bases separated the two germline ends. CDR3 amino acids: CASSYSGGDYGYTF. As DNA, the CDR3 is TGTGCCAGCAGTTACTCGGGGGGAGACTATGGCTACACCTTC.

V gene TRBV9 combines with J gene TRBJ2-5; 7 nucleotides line up with TRBD1. Trimming removed 2 bases from V and 2 bases from J; junction bases left unmatched: 0. The CDR3 extends over 13 amino acids. The V gene's germline CDR1 is SGDLS and CDR2 YYNGEE. In nucleotides, the CDR3 is TGTGCCAGCAGCGTGGGACAGCAAGAGACCCAGTACTTC. Translation gives CASSVGQQETQYF.

V gene TRBV4-2 combines with J gene TRBJ2-3, with 11 bases fitting TRBD2. The CDR3 sequence is 17 residues long. Germline CDR1 is LGHNA and CDR2 is YNFKEQ. The J segment lost 1 base and the V segment lost 1 base, leaving 4 bases of the junction unmatched. In nucleotides, the CDR3 is TGTGCCAGCAGCCAAGCTCCGGGACTAGCGGGCACAGATACGCAGTATTTT. Translated: CASSQAPGLAGTDTQYF.

The chain is built from TRBV9 and TRBJ2-7; D unclear. V lost 0 bases and J lost 2, with 12 bases in between. Germline-derived CDR1 and CDR2 are SGDLS and YYNGEE. The CDR3 is 15 amino acids. The CDR3 sequence: CASSVEDTGPYEQYF. The CDR3 DNA sequence: TGTGCCAGCAGCGTAGAGGATACCGGTCCCTACGAGCAGTACTTC.